This T cell receptor (beta chain) originates from a study of blood T cell repertoires in COVID-19. The table came from immunoSEQ multiplex PCR; TCRdb's copy has only in-frame clones and leaves some out. This sample has 130,000 to 150,000 clones, with 88% found just once. Looked up from germline, CDR1 is LNHDA and CDR2 is SQIVND (reference sequence). V was shortened by 9 bases and J by 8 bases, with 16 bases between the two germline ends. The CDR3 has 13 residues. This clone was seen a single time. Sequenced: peripheral blood. This TCR derives from a man aged 70 or older with acute or convalescent COVID-19. The gene calls are TRBV19 and TRBJ1-4; D call uncertain. The CDR3 DNA reads TGTGCCAGCAGAGGAGGGTTAGGAGAAAAACTGTTTTTT. Translating gives CASRGGLGEKLFF.